These T cell receptor beta chains were read from a single sample in a study of blood T cell repertoires in COVID-19. Generated by immunoSEQ multiplex PCR, the TCRdb table keeps only in-frame clones and is missing some. The data contain under 200,000 clones, 87% of them singletons. Sequencing was done on a sample of peripheral blood. The receptors here all came from a man in his sixties with active or convalescent COVID-19. Both conserved end residues are part of each CDR3. The order of the fields is J gene, V gene, clone size, D gene, CDR3 DNA, CDR3 protein. A D gene is named only where the DNA matches it firmly. Clone size is not always given. Where it is, it says once, few, many or a class for expanded clones.

j_call: TRBJ2-2; v_call: TRBV7-3; clone_size: few; d_call: NA; cdr3_nt: TGTGCCAGCAGCTTAGACGGAGGGGCGAACACCGGGGAGCTGTTTTTT; cdr3_aa: CASSLDGGANTGELFF
j_call: TRBJ2-5; v_call: TRBV5-1; clone_size: NA; d_call: TRBD1; cdr3_nt: TGCGCCAGCAGCTTTGGGACAGGGGGCTGGGAGACCCAGTACTTC; cdr3_aa: CASSFGTGGWETQYF
j_call: TRBJ2-3; v_call: TRBV6-5; clone_size: NA; d_call: NA; cdr3_nt: TGTGCCAGCAGAACCCGACTAGGCCTCACAGATACGCAGTATTTT; cdr3_aa: CASRTRLGLTDTQYF
j_call: TRBJ1-1; v_call: TRBV19; clone_size: NA; d_call: NA; cdr3_nt: TGTGCCAGTAGCATGAGGGATTTGAACACTGAAGCTTTCTTT; cdr3_aa: CASSMRDLNTEAFF
j_call: TRBJ1-1; v_call: TRBV6-5; clone_size: NA; d_call: TRBD1; cdr3_nt: TGTGCCAGCAGTTACTCCCCGGGACAGGAAGCTTTCTTT; cdr3_aa: CASSYSPGQEAFF
j_call: TRBJ1-4; v_call: TRBV6-5; clone_size: few; d_call: NA; cdr3_nt: TGTGCCAGCAGGCGCGGGTTTGAAAAACTGTTTTTT; cdr3_aa: CASRRGFEKLFF
j_call: TRBJ1-1; v_call: TRBV7-3; clone_size: NA; d_call: TRBD1; cdr3_nt: TGTGCCAGCAGAGTCGACAGGGATGAACCTGAAGCTTTCTTT; cdr3_aa: CASRVDRDEPEAFF
j_call: TRBJ2-5; v_call: TRBV19; clone_size: NA; d_call: NA; cdr3_nt: TGTGCCAGTAGTCCAGTAAACACCGAGACCCAGTACTTC; cdr3_aa: CASSPVNTETQYF
j_call: TRBJ2-5; v_call: TRBV29-1; clone_size: NA; d_call: TRBD1; cdr3_nt: TGCAGCGTTGATTTGGACAGGGACCAAGAGACCCAGTACTTC; cdr3_aa: CSVDLDRDQETQYF
j_call: TRBJ2-2; v_call: TRBV6-5; clone_size: once; d_call: TRBD2; cdr3_nt: TGTGCCAGCACAGGGGTAGCGGGGGGTACCGGGGAGCTGTTTTTT; cdr3_aa: CASTGVAGGTGELFF
j_call: TRBJ2-7; v_call: TRBV6-4; clone_size: NA; d_call: TRBD1; cdr3_nt: TGTGCCAGCTTCGTGTCCGGGACAGGCGTGGGGGAGCAGTACTTC; cdr3_aa: CASFVSGTGVGEQYF
j_call: TRBJ2-2; v_call: TRBV5-1; clone_size: NA; d_call: NA; cdr3_nt: TGCGCCAGCAGTAGGTTACAGGATGATACCGGGGAGCTGTTTTTT; cdr3_aa: CASSRLQDDTGELFF
j_call: TRBJ1-1; v_call: TRBV24-1; clone_size: NA; d_call: TRBD1; cdr3_nt: TGTGCCACCGGTGACAGGGGGGACACTGAAGCTTTCTTT; cdr3_aa: CATGDRGDTEAFF
j_call: TRBJ1-5; v_call: TRBV4-1; clone_size: NA; d_call: TRBD1; cdr3_nt: TGCGCCAGCAGCCCAGGAGACAGGGCTTTCAATCAGCCCCAGCATTTT; cdr3_aa: CASSPGDRAFNQPQHF
j_call: TRBJ2-7; v_call: TRBV2; clone_size: NA; d_call: NA; cdr3_nt: TGTGCCAGCAGTGAGTGGCAGGGCAACGAGCAGTACTTC; cdr3_aa: CASSEWQGNEQYF
j_call: TRBJ1-5; v_call: TRBV7-9; clone_size: NA; d_call: NA; cdr3_nt: TGTGCCAGCAGCTTGCAGGGGAGCAATCAGCCCCAGCATTTT; cdr3_aa: CASSLQGSNQPQHF
j_call: TRBJ2-1; v_call: TRBV12-3/TRBV12-4; clone_size: NA; d_call: NA; cdr3_nt: TGTGCCAGCAGTTTCGAGGGGGGGGAACAGTTCTTC; cdr3_aa: CASSFEGGEQFF
j_call: TRBJ2-5; v_call: TRBV10-1; clone_size: NA; d_call: TRBD2; cdr3_nt: TGCGCCAGCAGTGAGTCTCTAGCGGGGGGCCAAGAGACCCAGTACTTC; cdr3_aa: CASSESLAGGQETQYF
j_call: TRBJ2-1; v_call: TRBV5-1; clone_size: NA; d_call: TRBD1; cdr3_nt: TGCGCCAGCAGCTTGTGGGGACAGGGGTCCTACAATGAGCAGTTCTTC; cdr3_aa: CASSLWGQGSYNEQFF
j_call: TRBJ1-3; v_call: TRBV3-1/TRBV3-2; clone_size: NA; d_call: TRBD1; cdr3_nt: TGTGCCAGCAGCCAAGCCAAAACAGGGGTCTCTGGAAACACCATATATTTT; cdr3_aa: CASSQAKTGVSGNTIYF
j_call: TRBJ1-2; v_call: TRBV9; clone_size: once; d_call: TRBD1; cdr3_nt: TGTGCCAGCAGCGACCGAAACAGGGGGGGAAAGGCCTATGGCTACACCTTC; cdr3_aa: CASSDRNRGGKAYGYTF
j_call: TRBJ1-2; v_call: TRBV15; clone_size: few; d_call: NA; cdr3_nt: TGTGCCACCAGCAGAGATTCAGGCGGCTACACCTTC; cdr3_aa: CATSRDSGGYTF
j_call: TRBJ1-3; v_call: TRBV4-1; clone_size: NA; d_call: NA; cdr3_nt: TGCGCCAGCAGCCCAGAGACAGCGGGTAGGAGCTCTGGAAACACCATATATTTT; cdr3_aa: CASSPETAGRSSGNTIYF
j_call: TRBJ1-2; v_call: TRBV18; clone_size: NA; d_call: NA; cdr3_nt: TGTGCCAGCTCACCATTTCCCCAGGTATCGATAGACGGCTACACCTTC; cdr3_aa: CASSPFPQVSIDGYTF
j_call: TRBJ2-5; v_call: TRBV18; clone_size: NA; d_call: NA; cdr3_nt: TGTGCCAGCTCATATCGGCAGGGAGAGACCCAGTACTTC; cdr3_aa: CASSYRQGETQYF
j_call: TRBJ1-1; v_call: TRBV3-1/TRBV3-2; clone_size: NA; d_call: NA; cdr3_nt: TGTGCCAGCAGTGGGGCGACAGCGAACACTGAAGCTTTCTTT; cdr3_aa: CASSGATANTEAFF
j_call: TRBJ2-2; v_call: TRBV5-1; clone_size: NA; d_call: NA; cdr3_nt: TGCGCCAGCAGCCTCGGGGTAGCGAACACCGGGGAGCTGTTTTTT; cdr3_aa: CASSLGVANTGELFF
j_call: TRBJ2-7; v_call: TRBV9; clone_size: NA; d_call: TRBD2; cdr3_nt: TGTGCCAGCAGCGTAGTTCCGGGACTAGTTGGGGAGCAGTACTTC; cdr3_aa: CASSVVPGLVGEQYF
j_call: TRBJ2-1; v_call: TRBV5-1; clone_size: NA; d_call: NA; cdr3_nt: TGCGCCAGCGGTCGGGGGGCAACATCCAACTACAATGAGCAGTTCTTC; cdr3_aa: CASGRGATSNYNEQFF
j_call: TRBJ1-5; v_call: TRBV19; clone_size: NA; d_call: TRBD1; cdr3_nt: TGTGCCAGTAGTATACTAGGACAGGGCAATCAGCCCCAGCATTTT; cdr3_aa: CASSILGQGNQPQHF
j_call: TRBJ2-1; v_call: TRBV24-1; clone_size: NA; d_call: NA; cdr3_nt: TGTGCCACCAGTGACTACTACAATGAGCAGTTCTTC; cdr3_aa: CATSDYYNEQFF
j_call: TRBJ1-6; v_call: TRBV4-2; clone_size: NA; d_call: NA; cdr3_nt: TGTGCCAGCAGCCCCCAACTCGGGGGGAGCTCCTATAATTCACCCCTCCACTTT; cdr3_aa: CASSPQLGGSSYNSPLHF
j_call: TRBJ2-2; v_call: TRBV5-1; clone_size: NA; d_call: TRBD1; cdr3_nt: TGCGCCAGCAGGCCCGGACAGGGACGGGCCGGGGAGCTGTTTTTT; cdr3_aa: CASRPGQGRAGELFF
j_call: TRBJ2-3; v_call: TRBV5-5; clone_size: NA; d_call: NA; cdr3_nt: TGTGCCAGCACCCACGAGGGGCAGTATTTT; cdr3_aa: CASTHEGQYF
j_call: TRBJ2-1; v_call: TRBV19; clone_size: once; d_call: NA; cdr3_nt: TGTGCCAGTAGTATAGACCCCTACGGGGAGCAGTTCTTC; cdr3_aa: CASSIDPYGEQFF
j_call: TRBJ1-6; v_call: TRBV7-9; clone_size: NA; d_call: TRBD1; cdr3_nt: TGTGCCAGCAGCCTAGACAGGGGGTCACCCCTCCACTTT; cdr3_aa: CASSLDRGSPLHF
j_call: TRBJ1-3; v_call: TRBV10-3; clone_size: NA; d_call: NA; cdr3_nt: TGTGCCACGTTAAAGGGCCAGGACAGCTCTGGAAACACCATATATTTT; cdr3_aa: CATLKGQDSSGNTIYF
j_call: TRBJ1-2; v_call: TRBV28; clone_size: NA; d_call: NA; cdr3_nt: TGTGCCAGCAGTTTAATGAGGGGGGGCTATGGCTACACCTTC; cdr3_aa: CASSLMRGGYGYTF
j_call: TRBJ2-1; v_call: TRBV5-1; clone_size: NA; d_call: NA; cdr3_nt: TGCGCCAGCAGCTTGAACGAGCGAAATGAGCAGTTCTTC; cdr3_aa: CASSLNERNEQFF